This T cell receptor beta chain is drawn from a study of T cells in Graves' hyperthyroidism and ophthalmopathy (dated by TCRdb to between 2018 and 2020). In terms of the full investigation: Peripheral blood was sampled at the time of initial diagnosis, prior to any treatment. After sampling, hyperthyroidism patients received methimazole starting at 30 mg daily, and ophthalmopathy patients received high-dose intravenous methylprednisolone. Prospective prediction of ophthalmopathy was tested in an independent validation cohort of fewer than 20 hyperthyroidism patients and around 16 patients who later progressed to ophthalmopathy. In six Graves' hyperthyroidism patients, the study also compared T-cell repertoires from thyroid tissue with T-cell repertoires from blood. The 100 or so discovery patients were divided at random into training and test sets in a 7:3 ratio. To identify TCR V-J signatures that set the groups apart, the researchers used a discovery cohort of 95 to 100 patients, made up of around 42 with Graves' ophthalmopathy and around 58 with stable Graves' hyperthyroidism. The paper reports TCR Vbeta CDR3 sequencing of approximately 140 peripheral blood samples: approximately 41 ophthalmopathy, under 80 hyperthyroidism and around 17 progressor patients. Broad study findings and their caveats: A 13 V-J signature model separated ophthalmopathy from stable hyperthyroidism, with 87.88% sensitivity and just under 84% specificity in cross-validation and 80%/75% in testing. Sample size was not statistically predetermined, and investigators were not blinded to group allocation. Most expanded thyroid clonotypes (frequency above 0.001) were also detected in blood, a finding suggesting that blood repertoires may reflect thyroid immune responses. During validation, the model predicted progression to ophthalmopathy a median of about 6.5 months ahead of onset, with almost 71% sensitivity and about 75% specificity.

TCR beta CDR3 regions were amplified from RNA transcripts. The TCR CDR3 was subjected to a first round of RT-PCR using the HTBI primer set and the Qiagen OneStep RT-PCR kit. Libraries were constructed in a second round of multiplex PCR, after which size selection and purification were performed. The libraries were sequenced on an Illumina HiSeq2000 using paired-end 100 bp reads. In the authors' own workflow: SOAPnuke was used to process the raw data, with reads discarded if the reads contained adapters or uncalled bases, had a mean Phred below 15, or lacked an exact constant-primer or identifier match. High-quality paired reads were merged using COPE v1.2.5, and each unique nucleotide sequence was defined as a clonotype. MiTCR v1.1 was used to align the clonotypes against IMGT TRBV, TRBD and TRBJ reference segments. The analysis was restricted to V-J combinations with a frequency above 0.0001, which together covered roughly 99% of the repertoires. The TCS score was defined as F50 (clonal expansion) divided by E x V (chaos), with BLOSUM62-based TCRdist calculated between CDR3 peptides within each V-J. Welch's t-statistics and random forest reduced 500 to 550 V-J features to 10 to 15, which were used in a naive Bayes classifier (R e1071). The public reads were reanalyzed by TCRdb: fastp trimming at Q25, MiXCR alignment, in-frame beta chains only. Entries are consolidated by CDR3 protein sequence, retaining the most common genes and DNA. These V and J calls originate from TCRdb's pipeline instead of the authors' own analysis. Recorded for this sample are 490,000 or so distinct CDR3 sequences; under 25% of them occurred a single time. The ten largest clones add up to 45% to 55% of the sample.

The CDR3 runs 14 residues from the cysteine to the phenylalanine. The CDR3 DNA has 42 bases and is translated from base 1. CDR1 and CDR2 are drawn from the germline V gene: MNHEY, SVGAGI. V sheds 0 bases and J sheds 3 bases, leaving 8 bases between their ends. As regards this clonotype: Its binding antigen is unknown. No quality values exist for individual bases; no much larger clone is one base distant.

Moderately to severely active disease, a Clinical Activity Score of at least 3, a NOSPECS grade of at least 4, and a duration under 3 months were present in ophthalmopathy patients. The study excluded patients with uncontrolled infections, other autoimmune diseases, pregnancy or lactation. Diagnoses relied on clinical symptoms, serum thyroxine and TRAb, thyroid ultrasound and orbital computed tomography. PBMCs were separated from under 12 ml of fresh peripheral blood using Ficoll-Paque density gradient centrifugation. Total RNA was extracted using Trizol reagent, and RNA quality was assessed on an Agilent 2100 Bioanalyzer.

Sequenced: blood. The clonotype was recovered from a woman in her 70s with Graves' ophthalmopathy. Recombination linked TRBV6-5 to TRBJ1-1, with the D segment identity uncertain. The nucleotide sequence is TGTGCCAGCAGTTACTCCGGGGAGTACACTGAAGCTTTCTTT. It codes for CASSYSGEYTEAFF.